This T cell receptor beta chain was captured in a study of graft-versus-host responses after intestinal transplantation. Study at large: Multivisceral, liver-intestinal, or isolated intestinal transplants were performed in recipients.

The method was immunoSEQ multiplex PCR; TCRdb's version includes in-frame clones alone and lacks a portion of them. Among 40,000 or so clones listed, approximately 93% were seen once. A note on this clone: What it binds is unknown.

V lost 5 bases and J 12 bases, leaving 14 bases between the germline ends. This CDR3 is 12 amino acids long. The germline V gene encodes CDR1 MDHEN and CDR2 SYDVKM. General study findings and limits: Researchers found peak circulating GvH clone levels linked to early post-transplant HvG declines. Graft-donor T cell macrochimerism in patients accompanied high graft-versus-host to host-versus-graft clonal ratios in allografts. Detection of GvH clones occurred in recipient marrow, and some had their first appearance in ileum or blood.

The V gene is TRBV28, the J gene TRBJ2-1, with D possibly matching TRBD2 (6 bases). The sample consisted of PBMCs, taken nearly 750 days after intestinal transplantation. The sequence was collected from a human patient who received an intestinal transplant, so some T cells may come from the graft donor. This CDR3 reads CASSPQGTVQFF. CDR3 bases: TGTGCCAGCAGTCCCCAAGGGACTGTGCAGTTCTTC.